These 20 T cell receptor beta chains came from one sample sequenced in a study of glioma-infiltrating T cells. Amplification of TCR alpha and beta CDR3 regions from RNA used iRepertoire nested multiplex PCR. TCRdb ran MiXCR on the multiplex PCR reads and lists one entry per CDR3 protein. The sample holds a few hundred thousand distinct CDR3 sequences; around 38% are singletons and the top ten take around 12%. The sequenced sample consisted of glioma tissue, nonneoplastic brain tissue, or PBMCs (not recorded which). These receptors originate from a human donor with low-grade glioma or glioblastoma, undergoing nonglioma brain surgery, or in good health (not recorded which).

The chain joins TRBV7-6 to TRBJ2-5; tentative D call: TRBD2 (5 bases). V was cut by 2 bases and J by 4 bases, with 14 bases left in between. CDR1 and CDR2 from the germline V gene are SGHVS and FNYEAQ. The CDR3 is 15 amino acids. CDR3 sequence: CASSLPLAQRETQYF. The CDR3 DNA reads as TGTGCCAGCAGCTTACCGCTAGCCCAACGAGAGACCCAGTACTTC.

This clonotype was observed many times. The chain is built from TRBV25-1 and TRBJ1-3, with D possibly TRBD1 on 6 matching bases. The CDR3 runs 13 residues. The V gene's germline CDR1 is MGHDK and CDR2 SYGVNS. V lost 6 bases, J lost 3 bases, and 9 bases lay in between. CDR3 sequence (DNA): TGTGCCAGCAGACGGGACAATGGAAACACCATATATTTT. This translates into CASRRDNGNTIYF. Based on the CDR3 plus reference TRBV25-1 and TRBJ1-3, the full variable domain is EADIYQTPRYLVIGTGKKITLECSQTMGHDKMYWYQQDPGMELHLIHYSYGVNSTEKGDLSSESTVSRIRTEHFPLTLESARPSHTSQYLCASRRDNGNTIYFGEGSWLTVV.

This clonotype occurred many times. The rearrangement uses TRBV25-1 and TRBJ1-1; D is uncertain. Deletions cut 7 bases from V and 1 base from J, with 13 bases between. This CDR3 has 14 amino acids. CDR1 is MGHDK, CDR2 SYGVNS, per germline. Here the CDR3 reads CASNSRFTNTEAFF. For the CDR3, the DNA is TGTGCCAGCAACAGCAGATTCACGAACACTGAAGCTTTCTTT.

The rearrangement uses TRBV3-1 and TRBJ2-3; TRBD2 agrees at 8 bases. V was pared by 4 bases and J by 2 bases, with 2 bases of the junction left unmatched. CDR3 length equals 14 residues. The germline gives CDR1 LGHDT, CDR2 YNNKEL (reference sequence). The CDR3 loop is CASSLAGITDTQYF. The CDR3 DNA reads TGTGCCAGCAGCCTAGCGGGAATCACAGATACGCAGTATTTT.

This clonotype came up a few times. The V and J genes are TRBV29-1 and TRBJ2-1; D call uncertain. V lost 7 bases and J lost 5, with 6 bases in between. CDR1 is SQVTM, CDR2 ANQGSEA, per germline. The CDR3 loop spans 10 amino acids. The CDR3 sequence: CSARNNEQFF. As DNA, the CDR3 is TGCAGCGCACGGAACAATGAGCAGTTCTTC.

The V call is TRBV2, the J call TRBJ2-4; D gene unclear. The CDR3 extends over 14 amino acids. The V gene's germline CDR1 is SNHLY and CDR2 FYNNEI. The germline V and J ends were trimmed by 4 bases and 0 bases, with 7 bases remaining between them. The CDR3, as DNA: TGTGCCAGCAGTGCAGGCCTAGCCAAAAACATTCAGTACTTC. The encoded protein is CASSAGLAKNIQYF.

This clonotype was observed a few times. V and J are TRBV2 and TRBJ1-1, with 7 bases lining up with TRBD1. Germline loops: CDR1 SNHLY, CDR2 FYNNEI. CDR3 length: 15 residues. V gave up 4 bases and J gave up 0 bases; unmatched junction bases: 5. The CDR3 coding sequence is TGTGCCAGCAGTGTGGGGGGACAGATGAACACTGAAGCTTTCTTT. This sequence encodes CASSVGGQMNTEAFF.

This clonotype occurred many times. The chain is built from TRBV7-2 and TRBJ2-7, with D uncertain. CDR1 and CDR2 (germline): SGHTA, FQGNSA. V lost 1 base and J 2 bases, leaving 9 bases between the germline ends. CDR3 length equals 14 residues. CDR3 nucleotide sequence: TGTGCCAGCAGCTTAGTTCCCAACACCTACGAGCAGTACTTC. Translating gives CASSLVPNTYEQYF.

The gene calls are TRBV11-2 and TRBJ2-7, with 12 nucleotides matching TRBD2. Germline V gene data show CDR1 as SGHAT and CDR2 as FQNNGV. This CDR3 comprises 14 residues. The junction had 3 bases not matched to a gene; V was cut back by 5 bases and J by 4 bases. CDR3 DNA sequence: TGTGCCAGCAGCATCGGACTAGCGGGATACGAGCAGTACTTC. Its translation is CASSIGLAGYEQYF.

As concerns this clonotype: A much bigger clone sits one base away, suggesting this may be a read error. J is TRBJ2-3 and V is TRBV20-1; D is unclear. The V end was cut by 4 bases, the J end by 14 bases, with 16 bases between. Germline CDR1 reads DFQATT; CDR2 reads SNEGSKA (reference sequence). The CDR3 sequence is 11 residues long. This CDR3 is CSATDWPPVYF. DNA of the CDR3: TGCAGTGCTACCGATTGGCCCCCTGTGTATTTT.

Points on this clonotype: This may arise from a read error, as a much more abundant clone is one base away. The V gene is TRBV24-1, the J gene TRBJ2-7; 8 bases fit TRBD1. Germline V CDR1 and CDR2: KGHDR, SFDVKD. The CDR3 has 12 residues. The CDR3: CVTRDRNYEQYF. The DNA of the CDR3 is TGTGTCACCAGGGACAGGAACTACGAGCAGTACTTC.

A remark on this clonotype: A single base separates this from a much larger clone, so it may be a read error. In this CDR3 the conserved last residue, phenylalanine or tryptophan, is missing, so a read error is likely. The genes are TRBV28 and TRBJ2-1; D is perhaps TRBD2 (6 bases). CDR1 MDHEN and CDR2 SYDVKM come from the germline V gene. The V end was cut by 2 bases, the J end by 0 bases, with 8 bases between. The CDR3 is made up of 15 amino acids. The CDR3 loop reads CASSLAGSSYNEQFL. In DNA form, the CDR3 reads TGTGCCAGCAGTTTAGCGGGGAGCTCCTACAATGAGCAGTTCTTA.

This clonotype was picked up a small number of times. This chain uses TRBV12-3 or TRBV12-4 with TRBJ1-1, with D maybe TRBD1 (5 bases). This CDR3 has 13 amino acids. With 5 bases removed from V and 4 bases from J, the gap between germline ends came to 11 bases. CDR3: CASSDTGITEAFF. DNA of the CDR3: TGTGCCAGCAGTGATACAGGAATCACTGAAGCTTTCTTT.

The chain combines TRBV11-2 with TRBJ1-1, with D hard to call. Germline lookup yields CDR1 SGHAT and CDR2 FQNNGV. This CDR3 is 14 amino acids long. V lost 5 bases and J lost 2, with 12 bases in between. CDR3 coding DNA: TGTGCCAGCAGCCCCTCTCTCATAAACACTGAAGCTTTCTTT. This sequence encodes CASSPSLINTEAFF.

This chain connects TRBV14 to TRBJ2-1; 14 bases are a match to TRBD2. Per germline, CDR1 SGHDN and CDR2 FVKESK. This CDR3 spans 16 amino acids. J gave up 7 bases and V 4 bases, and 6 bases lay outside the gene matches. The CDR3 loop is CASSRKGTSGGNEQFF. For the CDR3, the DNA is TGTGCCAGCAGCCGCAAAGGGACTAGCGGGGGAAATGAGCAGTTCTTC.

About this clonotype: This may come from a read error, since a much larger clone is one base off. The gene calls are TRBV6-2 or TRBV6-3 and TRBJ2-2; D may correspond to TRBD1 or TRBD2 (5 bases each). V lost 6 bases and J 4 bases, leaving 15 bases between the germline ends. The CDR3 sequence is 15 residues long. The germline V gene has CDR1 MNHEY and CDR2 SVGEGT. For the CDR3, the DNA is TGTGCCAGCAGCCGGGGCAGTCTCCTCACCGGGGAGCTGTTTTTT. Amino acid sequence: CASSRGSLLTGELFF.

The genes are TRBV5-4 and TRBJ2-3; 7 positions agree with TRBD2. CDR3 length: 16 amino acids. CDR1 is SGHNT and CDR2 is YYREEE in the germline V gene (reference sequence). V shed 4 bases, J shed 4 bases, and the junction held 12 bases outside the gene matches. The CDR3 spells CASSPRGGSTADTQYF. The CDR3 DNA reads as TGTGCCAGCAGCCCAAGGGGCGGGAGTACGGCAGATACGCAGTATTTT.

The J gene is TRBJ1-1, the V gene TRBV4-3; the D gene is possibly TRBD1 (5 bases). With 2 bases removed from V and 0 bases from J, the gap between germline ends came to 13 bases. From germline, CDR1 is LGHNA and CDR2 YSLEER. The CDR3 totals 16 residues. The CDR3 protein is CASSQLRQSLNTEAFF. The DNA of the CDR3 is TGCGCCAGCAGCCAACTCCGACAGAGTCTGAACACTGAAGCTTTCTTT.

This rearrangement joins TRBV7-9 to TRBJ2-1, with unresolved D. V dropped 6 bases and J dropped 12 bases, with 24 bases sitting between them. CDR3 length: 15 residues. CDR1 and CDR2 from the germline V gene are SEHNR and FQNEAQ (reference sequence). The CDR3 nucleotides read TGTGCCAGCAGTAATAGCCCTCCTCTAGGAAATCGGCAGTTCTTC. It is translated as CASSNSPPLGNRQFF.

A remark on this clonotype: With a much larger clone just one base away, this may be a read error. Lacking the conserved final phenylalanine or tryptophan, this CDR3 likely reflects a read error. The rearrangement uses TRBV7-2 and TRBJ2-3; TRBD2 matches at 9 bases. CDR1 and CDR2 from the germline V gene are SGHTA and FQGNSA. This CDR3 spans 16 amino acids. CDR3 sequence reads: CASSLRLAESTDTQYS. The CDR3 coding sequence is TGCGCCAGCAGCCTTAGACTAGCGGAGAGCACAGATACGCAGTATTCT.